This TCR beta chain derives from a study of PD-1 and CTLA-4 blockade in melanoma. Assay: immunoSEQ multiplex PCR; the TCRdb copy retains only in-frame clones and omits some. The sample holds 31,000 or so clones, about 88% seen once. CDR1 and CDR2 from the germline V gene are SGDLS and YYNGEE. CDR3 length equals 15 residues. Trimming stripped 4 bases from V and 4 bases from J, with 15 bases between. This chain links TRBV9 with TRBJ2-1; D may be TRBD1 or TRBD2 (6 bases each). Specimen: CD8+ T cells from peripheral blood, collected from a patient given anti-PD-1 treatment. The receptor's source is a human donor with melanoma. The CDR3 sequence is CASSPGGHQYNEQFF. The CDR3 nucleotides read TGTGCCAGCAGCCCCGGGGGACATCAGTACAATGAGCAGTTCTTC.